This T cell receptor beta chain was sequenced during a study of T-cell reconstitution after alpha-beta-depleted transplantation in children. This clonotype was seen at least ten times. Its antigen is currently unknown. General observations from the study: Several patients had high TCRbeta diversity at day 60; it came from surviving recipient T cells and thymic progenitors. Among T cells one year after transplant, newly produced cells accounted for most counts and diversity. It was reported that alpha-beta T cells came from several hundred expanded graft clones (about two months after transplant).

TCRbeta library construction was performed incorporating unique molecular identifiers. MiXCR, applied by TCRdb to the PCR reads, yields one record per CDR3 protein. The profile shows 250,000 to 300,000 distinct CDR3 sequences, about 9.4% of them singletons. The germline V gene has CDR1 SGHRS and CDR2 YFSETQ. V gave up 4 bases and J gave up 7 bases, with 14 bases separating them. CDR3 size: 14 residues. This clonotype was obtained from a boy less than two years old with acute myeloid leukemia, due to receive a stem cell transplant. The V call is TRBV5-1, the J call TRBJ2-2; D uncertain. The starting material was PBMCs, obtained before TCRalphabeta/CD19-depleted stem cell transplant. The CDR3 nucleotides read TGCGCCAGCAGCACCTCGAATTGGGGCGGGGAGCTGTTTTTT. Residues: CASSTSNWGGELFF.